This T cell receptor (beta chain) was recorded in a study of beta chain features in type 1 diabetes. Study findings and constraints: Among all four CD4+ subsets, Type 1 diabetes patients had TCRB CDR3s that were moderately but significantly shorter. Patients with type 1 diabetes carried fewer insertions and had more deletions at their VDJ junctions.

The CDR3 spans 12 residues. Germline V gene data show CDR1 as MDHEN and CDR2 as SYDVKM. Heparinised blood was drawn once per donor, averaging roughly 120 mL. CD4+ naive, central memory, regulatory and stem cell-like memory subsets were isolated by sorting on CD45RO/CCR7/CD25/CD127/CD95/CD27. As every portion of the isolated RNA was reverse transcribed, the sequencing read expressed TCRB transcripts. Profiling relied on immunoSEQ multiplex PCR, and the TCRdb table lists in-frame clones only, not all of them. The sample contains under 200,000 clones, 10% of which appear only once. Turning to this clone: The antigen remains unidentified.

The sequence was obtained from a man under 40 with type 1 diabetes. The sample consisted of central memory CD4+ T cells from blood. The V gene is TRBV28, the J gene TRBJ2-1; 7 positions match TRBD2. CDR3 residues: CAAGISYNEQFF. The CDR3 DNA is TGTGCAGCGGGAATCTCCTACAATGAGCAGTTCTTC. Filled out from reference TRBV28 and TRBJ2-1, the complete variable domain reads DVKVTQSSRYLVKRTGEKVFLECVQDMDHENMFWYRQDPGLGLRLIYFSYDVKMKEKGDIPEGYSVSREKKERFSLILESASTNQTSMYLCAAGISYNEQFFGPGTRLTVL.